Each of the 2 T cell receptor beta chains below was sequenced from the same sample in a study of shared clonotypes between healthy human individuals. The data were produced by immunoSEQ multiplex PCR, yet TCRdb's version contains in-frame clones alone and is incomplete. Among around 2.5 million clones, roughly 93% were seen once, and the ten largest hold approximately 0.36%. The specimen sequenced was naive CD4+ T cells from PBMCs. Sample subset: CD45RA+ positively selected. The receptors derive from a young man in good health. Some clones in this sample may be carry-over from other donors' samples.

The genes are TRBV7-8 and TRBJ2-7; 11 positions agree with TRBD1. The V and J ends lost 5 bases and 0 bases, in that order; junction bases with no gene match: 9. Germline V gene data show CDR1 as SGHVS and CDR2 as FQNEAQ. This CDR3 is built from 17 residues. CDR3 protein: CASSRGQGVLSSYEQYF. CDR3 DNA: TGTGCCAGCAGCAGGGGACAGGGGGTCTTAAGCTCCTACGAGCAGTACTTC.

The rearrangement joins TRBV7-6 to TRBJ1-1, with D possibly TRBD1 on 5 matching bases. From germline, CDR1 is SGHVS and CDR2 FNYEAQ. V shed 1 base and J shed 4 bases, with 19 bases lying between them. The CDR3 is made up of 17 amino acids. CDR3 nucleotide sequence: TGTGCCAGCAGCTTAGGTTTGGCGTCAGGGCTGGGCACTGAAGCTTTCTTT. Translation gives CASSLGLASGLGTEAFF.